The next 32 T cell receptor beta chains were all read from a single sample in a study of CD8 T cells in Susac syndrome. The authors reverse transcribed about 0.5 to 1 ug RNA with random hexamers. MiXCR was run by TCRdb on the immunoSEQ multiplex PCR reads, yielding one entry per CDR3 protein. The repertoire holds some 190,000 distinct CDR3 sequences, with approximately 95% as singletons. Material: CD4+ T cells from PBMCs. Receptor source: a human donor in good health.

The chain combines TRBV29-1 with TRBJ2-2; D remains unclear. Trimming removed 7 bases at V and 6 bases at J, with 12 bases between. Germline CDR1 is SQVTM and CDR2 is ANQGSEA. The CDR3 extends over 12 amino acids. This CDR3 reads CSASWTSGELFF. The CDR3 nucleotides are TGCAGCGCCTCCTGGACCTCCGGGGAGCTGTTTTTT.

This CDR3 is CASSRSSWRETQYF. The CDR3 bases are TGCGCCAGCAGCCGTTCGTCTTGGAGGGAGACCCAGTACTTC. The genes are TRBV4-3 and TRBJ2-5; a weak D match, TRBD2 (5 bases). The V end lost 4 bases, the J end lost 5 bases, and 14 bases lay between the germline ends. The germline CDR1 and CDR2 sequences are LGHNA and YSLEER. This CDR3 has 14 residues.

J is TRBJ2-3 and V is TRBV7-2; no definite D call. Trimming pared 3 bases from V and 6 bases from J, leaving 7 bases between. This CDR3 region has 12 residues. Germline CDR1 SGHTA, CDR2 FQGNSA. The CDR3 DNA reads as TGTGCCAGCAGCTTCTGGAAGGATACGCAGTATTTT. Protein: CASSFWKDTQYF. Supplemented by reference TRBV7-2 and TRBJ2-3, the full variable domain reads GAGVSQSPSNKVTEKGKDVELRCDPISGHTALYWYRQSLGQGLEFLIYFQGNSAPDKSGLPSDRFSAERTGGSVSTLTIQRTQQEDSAVYLCASSFWKDTQYFGPGTRLTVL.

CDR3 sequence reads: CASSPGSGETQYF. DNA of the CDR3: TGTGCCAGCAGTCCCGGATCCGGAGAGACCCAGTACTTC. The genes are TRBV7-9 and TRBJ2-5, with unresolved D. Trimming removed 6 bases at V and 4 bases at J, with 12 bases between. The CDR3 spans 13 residues. Germline loops: CDR1 SEHNR, CDR2 FQNEAQ (reference sequence).

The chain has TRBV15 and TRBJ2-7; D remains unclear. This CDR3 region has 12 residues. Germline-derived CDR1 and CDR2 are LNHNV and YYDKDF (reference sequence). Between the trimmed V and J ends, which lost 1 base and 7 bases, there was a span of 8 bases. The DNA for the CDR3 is TGTGCCACCAGCAGAGGTGGGGATGAGCAGTACTTC. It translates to CATSRGGDEQYF.

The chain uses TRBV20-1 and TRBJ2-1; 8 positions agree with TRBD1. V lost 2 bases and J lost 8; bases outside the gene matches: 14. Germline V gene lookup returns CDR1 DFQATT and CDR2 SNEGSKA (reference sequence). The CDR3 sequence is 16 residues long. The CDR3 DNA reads TGCAGTGCTAGAAACCTACCGGGACAGGCTCCCTATGAGCAGTTCTTC. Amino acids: CSARNLPGQAPYEQFF.

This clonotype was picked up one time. CDR3 DNA: TGTGCCAGCAGCTCGACTAGCGGGAGGGCCAACAATGAGCAGTTCTTC. Protein: CASSSTSGRANNEQFF. The chain employs TRBV7-9 and TRBJ2-1; 14 bases are shared with TRBD2. Trimming cost V 4 bases and J 5 bases; bases outside gene matches: 4. Germline CDR1 is SEHNR and CDR2 is FQNEAQ (reference sequence). The CDR3 sequence is 16 residues long.

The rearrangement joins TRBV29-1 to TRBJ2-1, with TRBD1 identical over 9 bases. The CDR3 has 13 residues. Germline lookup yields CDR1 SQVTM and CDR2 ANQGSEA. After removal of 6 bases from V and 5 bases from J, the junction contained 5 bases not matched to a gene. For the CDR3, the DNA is TGCAGCGTGAAGCGGGACAGGGACAATGAGCAGTTCTTC. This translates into CSVKRDRDNEQFF.

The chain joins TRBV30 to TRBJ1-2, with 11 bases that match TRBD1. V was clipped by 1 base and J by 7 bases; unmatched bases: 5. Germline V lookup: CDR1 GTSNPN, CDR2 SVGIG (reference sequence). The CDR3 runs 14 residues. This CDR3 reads CAWSGDRGRVGYTF. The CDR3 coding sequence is TGTGCCTGGAGTGGGGACAGGGGGAGGGTTGGCTACACCTTC.

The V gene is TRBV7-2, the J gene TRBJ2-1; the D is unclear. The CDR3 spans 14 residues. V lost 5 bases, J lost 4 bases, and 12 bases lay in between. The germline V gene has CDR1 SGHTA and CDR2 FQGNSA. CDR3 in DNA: TGTGCCAGCAGCCCGTTCCCCGGATACAATGAGCAGTTCTTC. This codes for CASSPFPGYNEQFF.

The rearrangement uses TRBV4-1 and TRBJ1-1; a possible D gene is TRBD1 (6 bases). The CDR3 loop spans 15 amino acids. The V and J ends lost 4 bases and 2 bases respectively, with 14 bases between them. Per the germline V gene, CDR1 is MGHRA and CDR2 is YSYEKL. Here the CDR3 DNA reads TGCGCCAGCAGCCGTGCAGGGGCCTTCAACACTGAAGCTTTCTTT. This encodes CASSRAGAFNTEAFF.

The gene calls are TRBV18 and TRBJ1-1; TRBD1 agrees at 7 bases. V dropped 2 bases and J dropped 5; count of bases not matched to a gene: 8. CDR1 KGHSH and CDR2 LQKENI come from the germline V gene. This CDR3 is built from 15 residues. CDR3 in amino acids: CASSPETGEGTEAFF. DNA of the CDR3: TGTGCCAGCTCACCAGAAACAGGGGAGGGAACTGAAGCTTTCTTT.

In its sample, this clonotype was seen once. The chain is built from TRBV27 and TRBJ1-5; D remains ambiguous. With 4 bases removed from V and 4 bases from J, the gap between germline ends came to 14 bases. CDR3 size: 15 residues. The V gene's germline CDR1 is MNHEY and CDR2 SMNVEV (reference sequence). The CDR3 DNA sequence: TGTGCCAGCAGTTCTCCTGGGCAACGGAATCAGCCCCAGCATTTT. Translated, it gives CASSSPGQRNQPQHF.

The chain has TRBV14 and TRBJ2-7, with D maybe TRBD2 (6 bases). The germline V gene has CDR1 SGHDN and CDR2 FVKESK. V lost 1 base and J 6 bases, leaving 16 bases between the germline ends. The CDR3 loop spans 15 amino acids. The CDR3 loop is CASSQVSGVRSEQYF. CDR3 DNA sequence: TGTGCCAGCAGCCAAGTTTCGGGGGTTCGTTCCGAGCAGTACTTC.

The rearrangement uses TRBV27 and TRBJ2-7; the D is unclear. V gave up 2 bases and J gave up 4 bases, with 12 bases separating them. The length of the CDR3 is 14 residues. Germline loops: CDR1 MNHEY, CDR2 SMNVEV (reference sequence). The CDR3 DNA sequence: TGTGCCAGCAGTTTAGTGCGACGGTGGTACGAGCAGTACTTC. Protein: CASSLVRRWYEQYF.

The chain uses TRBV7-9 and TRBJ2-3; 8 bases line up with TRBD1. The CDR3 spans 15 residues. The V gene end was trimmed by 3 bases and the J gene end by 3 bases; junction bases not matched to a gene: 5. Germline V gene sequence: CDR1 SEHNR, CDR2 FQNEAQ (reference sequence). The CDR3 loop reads CASSLATGGTDTQYF. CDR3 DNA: TGTGCCAGCAGCTTGGCAACAGGGGGGACAGATACGCAGTATTTT. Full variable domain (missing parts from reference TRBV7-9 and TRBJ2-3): DTGVSQNPRHKITKRGQNVTFRCDPISEHNRLYWYRQTLGQGPEFLTYFQNEAQLEKSRLLSDRFSAERPKGSFSTLEIQRTEQGDSAMYLCASSLATGGTDTQYFGPGTRLTVL.

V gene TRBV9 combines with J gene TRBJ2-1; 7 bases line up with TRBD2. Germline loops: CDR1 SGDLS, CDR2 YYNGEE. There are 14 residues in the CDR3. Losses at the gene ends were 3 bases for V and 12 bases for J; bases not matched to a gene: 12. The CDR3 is CASSARVEGGRQFF. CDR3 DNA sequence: TGTGCCAGCAGCGCTAGGGTCGAGGGAGGGCGGCAGTTCTTC.

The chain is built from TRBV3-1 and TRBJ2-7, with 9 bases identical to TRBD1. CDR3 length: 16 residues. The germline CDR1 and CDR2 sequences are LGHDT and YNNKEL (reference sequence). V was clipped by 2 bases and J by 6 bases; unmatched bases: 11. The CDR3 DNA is TGTGCCAGCAGCCAATTTACTGGACAGGGGTCAGGCGAGCAGTACTTC. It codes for CASSQFTGQGSGEQYF.

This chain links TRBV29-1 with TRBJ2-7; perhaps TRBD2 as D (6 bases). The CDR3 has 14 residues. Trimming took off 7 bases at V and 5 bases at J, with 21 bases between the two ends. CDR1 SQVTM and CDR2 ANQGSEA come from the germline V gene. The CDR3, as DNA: TGCAGCGCCCTCGGAGGCGGGATCCAGAACGAGCAGTACTTC. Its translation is CSALGGGIQNEQYF.

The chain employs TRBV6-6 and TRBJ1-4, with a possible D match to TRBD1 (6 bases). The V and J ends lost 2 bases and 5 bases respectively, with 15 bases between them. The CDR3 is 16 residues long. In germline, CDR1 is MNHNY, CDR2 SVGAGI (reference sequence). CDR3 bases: TGTGCCAGCAGTTACCGGGGGCAGGGAATCAATGAAAAACTGTTTTTT. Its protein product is CASSYRGQGINEKLFF.

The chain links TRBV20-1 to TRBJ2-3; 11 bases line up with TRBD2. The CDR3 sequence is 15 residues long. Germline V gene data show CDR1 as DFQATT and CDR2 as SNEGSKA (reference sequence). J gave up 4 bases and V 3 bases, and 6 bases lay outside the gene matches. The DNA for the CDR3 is TGCAGTGCTAGTAGTAGCGGGAGGGCCTCAGATACGCAGTATTTT. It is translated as CSASSSGRASDTQYF.

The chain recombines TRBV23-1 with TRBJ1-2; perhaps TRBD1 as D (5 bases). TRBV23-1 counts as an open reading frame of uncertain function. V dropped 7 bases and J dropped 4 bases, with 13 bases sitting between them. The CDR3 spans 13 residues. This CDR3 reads CASIHCGAYGYTF. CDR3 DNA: TGCGCCAGCATTCATTGCGGGGCCTATGGCTACACCTTC.

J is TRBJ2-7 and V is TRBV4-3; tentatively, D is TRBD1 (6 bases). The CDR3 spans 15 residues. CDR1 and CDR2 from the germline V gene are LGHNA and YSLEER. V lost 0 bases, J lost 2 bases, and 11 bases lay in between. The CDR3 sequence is CASSQDYGQPYEQYF. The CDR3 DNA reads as TGCGCCAGCAGCCAAGACTACGGACAGCCCTACGAGCAGTACTTC.

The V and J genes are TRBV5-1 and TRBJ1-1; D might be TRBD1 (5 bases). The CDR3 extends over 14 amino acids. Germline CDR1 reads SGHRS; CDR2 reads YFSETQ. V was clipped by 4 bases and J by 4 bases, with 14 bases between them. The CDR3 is CASSADTGGTEAFF. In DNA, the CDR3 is TGCGCCAGCAGCGCGGACACTGGGGGCACTGAAGCTTTCTTT.

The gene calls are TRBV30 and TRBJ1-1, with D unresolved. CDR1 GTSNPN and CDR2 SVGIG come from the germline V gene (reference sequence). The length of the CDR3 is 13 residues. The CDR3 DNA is TGTGCGAAGGAAGGAGGCGTGAACACTGAAGCTTTCTTT. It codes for CAKEGGVNTEAFF.

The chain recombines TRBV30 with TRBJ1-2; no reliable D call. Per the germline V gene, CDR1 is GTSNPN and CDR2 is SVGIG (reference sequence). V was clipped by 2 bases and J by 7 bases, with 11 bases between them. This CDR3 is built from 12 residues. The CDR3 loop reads CAWSRPLLGYTF. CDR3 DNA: TGTGCCTGGAGTCGCCCCCTCCTTGGCTACACCTTC.

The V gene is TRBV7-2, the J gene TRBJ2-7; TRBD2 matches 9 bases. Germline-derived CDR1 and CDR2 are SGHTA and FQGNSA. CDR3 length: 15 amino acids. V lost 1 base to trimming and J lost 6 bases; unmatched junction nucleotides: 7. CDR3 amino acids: CASSLGGGGRAEQYF. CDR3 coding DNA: TGTGCCAGCAGCTTAGGCGGGGGGGGTCGGGCCGAGCAGTACTTC.

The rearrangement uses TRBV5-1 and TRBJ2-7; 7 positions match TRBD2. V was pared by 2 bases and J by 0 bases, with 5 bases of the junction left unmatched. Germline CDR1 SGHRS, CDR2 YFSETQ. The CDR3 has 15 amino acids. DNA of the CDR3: TGCGCCAGCAGCTTAGACGGGGACTACTCCTACGAGCAGTACTTC. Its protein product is CASSLDGDYSYEQYF.

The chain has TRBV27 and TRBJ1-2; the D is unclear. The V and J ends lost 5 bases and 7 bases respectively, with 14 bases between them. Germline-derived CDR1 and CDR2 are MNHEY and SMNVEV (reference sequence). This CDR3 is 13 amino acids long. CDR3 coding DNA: TGTGCCAGCAGTCAACCCCGGGGTCCTGGCTACACCTTC. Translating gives CASSQPRGPGYTF.

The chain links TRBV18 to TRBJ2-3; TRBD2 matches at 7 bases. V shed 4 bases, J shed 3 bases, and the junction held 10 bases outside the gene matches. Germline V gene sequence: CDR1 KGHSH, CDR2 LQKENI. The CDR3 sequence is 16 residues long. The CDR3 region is CASSLHKAGETDTQYF. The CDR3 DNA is TGTGCCAGCTCACTCCACAAGGCGGGAGAGACAGATACGCAGTATTTT. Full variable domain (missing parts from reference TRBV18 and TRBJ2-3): NAGVMQNPRHLVRRRGQEARLRCSPMKGHSHVYWYRQLPEEGLKFMVYLQKENIIDESGMPKERFSAEFPKEGPSILRIQQVVRGDSAAYFCASSLHKAGETDTQYFGPGTRLTVL.

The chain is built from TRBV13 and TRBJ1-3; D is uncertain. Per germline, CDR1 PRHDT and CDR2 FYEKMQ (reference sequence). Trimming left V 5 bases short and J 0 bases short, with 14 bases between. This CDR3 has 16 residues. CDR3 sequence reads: CASSASTWGSGNTIYF. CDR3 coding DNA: TGTGCCAGCAGCGCATCGACCTGGGGCTCTGGAAACACCATATATTTT. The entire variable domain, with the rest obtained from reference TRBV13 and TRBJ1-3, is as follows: AAGVIQSPRHLIKEKRETATLKCYPIPRHDTVYWYQQGPGQDPQFLISFYEKMQSDKGSIPDRFSAQQFSDYHSELNMSSLELGDSALYFCASSASTWGSGNTIYFGEGSWLTVV.

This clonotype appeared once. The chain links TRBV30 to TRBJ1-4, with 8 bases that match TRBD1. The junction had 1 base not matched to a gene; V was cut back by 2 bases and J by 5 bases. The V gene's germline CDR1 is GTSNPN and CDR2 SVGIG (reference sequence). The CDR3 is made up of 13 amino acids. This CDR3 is CAWSPGGNEKLFF. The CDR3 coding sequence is TGTGCCTGGAGTCCAGGGGGCAATGAAAAACTGTTTTTT. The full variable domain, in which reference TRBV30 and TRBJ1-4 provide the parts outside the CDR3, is SQTIHQWPATLVQPVGSPLSLECTVEGTSNPNLYWYRQAAGRGLQLLFYSVGIGQISSEVPQNLSASRPQDRQFILSSKKLLLSDSGFYLCAWSPGGNEKLFFGSGTQLSVL.